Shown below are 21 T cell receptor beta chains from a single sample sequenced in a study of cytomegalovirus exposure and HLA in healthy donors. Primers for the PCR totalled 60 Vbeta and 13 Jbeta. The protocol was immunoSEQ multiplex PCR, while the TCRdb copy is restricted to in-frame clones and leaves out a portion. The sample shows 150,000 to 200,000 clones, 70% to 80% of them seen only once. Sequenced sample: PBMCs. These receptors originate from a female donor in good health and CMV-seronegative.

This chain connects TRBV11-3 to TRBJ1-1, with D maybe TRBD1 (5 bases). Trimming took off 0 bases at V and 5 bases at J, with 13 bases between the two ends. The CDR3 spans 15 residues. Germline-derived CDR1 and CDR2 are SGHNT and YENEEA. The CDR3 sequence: CASSLEAGGRTEAFF. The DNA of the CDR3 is TGTGCCAGCAGCTTAGAAGCGGGGGGGAGGACTGAAGCTTTCTTT. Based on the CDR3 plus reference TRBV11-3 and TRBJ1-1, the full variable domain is EAGVVQSPRYKIIEKKQPVAFWCNPISGHNTLYWYLQNLGQGPELLIRYENEEAVDDSQLPKDRFSAERLKGVDSTLKIQPAELGDSAVYLCASSLEAGGRTEAFFGQGTRLTVV.

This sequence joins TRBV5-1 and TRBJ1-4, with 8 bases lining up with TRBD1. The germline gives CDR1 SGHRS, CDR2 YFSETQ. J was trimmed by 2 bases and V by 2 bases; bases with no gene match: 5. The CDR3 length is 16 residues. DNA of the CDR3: TGCGCCAGCAGCTTAGGGGACAGGATGACTAATGAAAAACTGTTTTTT. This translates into CASSLGDRMTNEKLFF.

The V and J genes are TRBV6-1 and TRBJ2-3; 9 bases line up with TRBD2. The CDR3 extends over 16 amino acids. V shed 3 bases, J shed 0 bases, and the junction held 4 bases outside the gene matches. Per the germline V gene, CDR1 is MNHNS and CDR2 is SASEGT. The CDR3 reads CASSEGLAASTDTQYF. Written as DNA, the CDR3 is TGTGCCAGCAGTGAGGGACTAGCAGCTAGCACAGATACGCAGTATTTT.

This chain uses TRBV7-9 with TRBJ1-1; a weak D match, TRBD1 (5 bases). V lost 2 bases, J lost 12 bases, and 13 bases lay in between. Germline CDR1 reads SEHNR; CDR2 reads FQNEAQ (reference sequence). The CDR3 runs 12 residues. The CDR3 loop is CASSLNQGRTFF. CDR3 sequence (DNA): TGTGCCAGCAGCTTAAATCAGGGTCGGACTTTCTTT. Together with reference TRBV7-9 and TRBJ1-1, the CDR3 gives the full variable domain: DTGVSQNPRHKITKRGQNVTFRCDPISEHNRLYWYRQTLGQGPEFLTYFQNEAQLEKSRLLSDRFSAERPKGSFSTLEIQRTEQGDSAMYLCASSLNQGRTFFGQGTRLTVV.

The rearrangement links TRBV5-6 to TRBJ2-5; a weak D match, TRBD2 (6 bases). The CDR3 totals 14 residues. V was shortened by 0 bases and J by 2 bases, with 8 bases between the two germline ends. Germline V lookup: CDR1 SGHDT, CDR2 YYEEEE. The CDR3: CASSLVGRQETQYF. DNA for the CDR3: TGTGCCAGCAGCTTGGTGGGGAGGCAAGAGACCCAGTACTTC.

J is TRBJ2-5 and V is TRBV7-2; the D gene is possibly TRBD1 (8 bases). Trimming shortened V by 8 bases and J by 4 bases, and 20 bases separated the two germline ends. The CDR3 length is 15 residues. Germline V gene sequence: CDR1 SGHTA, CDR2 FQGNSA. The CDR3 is CASATQGGLGETQYF. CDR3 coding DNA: TGTGCCAGCGCGACACAGGGGGGGCTTGGAGAGACCCAGTACTTC.

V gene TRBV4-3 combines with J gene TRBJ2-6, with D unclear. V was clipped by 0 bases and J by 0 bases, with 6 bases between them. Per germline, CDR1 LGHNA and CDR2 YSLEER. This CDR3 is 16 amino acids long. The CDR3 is CASSQETRSGANVLTF. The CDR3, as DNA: TGCGCCAGCAGCCAAGAGACTCGCTCTGGGGCCAACGTCCTGACTTTC.

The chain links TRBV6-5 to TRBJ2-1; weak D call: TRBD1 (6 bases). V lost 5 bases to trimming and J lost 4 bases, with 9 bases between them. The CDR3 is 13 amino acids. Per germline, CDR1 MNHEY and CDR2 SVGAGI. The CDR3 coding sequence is TGTGCCAGCAGTGGACAGCTTTACAATGAGCAGTTCTTC. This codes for CASSGQLYNEQFF.

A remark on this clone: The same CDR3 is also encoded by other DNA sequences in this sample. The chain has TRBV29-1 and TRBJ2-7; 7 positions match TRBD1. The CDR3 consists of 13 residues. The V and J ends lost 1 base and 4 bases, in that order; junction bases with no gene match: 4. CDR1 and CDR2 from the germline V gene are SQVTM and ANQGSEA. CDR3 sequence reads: CSVEGGRGYEQYF. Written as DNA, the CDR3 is TGCAGCGTTGAAGGCGGCAGGGGGTACGAGCAGTACTTC.

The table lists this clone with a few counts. CDR3 region: CASSEAWGQPQHF. CDR3 DNA: TGTGCCAGCAGTGAAGCTTGGGGCCAGCCCCAGCATTTT. This rearrangement joins TRBV6-1 to TRBJ1-5; weak D call: TRBD1 (5 bases). In germline, CDR1 is MNHNS, CDR2 SASEGT. The CDR3 runs 13 residues. V was pared by 0 bases and J by 7 bases, with 7 bases between.

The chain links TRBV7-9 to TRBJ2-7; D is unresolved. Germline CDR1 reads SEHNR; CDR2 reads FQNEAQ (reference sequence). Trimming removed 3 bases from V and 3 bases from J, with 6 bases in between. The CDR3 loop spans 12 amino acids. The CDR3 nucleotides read TGTGCCAGCAGCTTTGAGGTCTACGAGCAGTACTTC. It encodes CASSFEVYEQYF.

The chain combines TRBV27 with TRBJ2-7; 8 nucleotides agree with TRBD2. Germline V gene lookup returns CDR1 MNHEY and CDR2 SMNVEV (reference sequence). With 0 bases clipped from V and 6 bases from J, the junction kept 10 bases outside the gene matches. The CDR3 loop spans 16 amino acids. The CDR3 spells CASSLSRLAGWGEQYF. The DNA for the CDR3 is TGTGCCAGCAGTTTATCGAGGCTAGCGGGCTGGGGCGAGCAGTACTTC.

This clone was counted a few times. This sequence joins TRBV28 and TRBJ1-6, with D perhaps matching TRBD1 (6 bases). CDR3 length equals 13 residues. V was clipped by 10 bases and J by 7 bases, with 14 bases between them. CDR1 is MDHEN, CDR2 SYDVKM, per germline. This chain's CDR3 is CAITQGRNSPLHF. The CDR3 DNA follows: TGTGCCATCACACAGGGTAGAAATTCACCCCTCCACTTT. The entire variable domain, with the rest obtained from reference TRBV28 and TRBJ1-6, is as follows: DVKVTQSSRYLVKRTGEKVFLECVQDMDHENMFWYRQDPGLGLRLIYFSYDVKMKEKGDIPEGYSVSREKKERFSLILESASTNQTSMYLCAITQGRNSPLHFGNGTRLTVT.

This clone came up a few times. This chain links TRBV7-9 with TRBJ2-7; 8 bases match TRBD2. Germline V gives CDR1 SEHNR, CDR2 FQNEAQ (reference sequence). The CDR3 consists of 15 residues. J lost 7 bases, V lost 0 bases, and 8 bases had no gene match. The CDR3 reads CASSLASGTGGEQYF. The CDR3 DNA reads TGTGCCAGCAGCTTAGCTAGCGGGACGGGGGGTGAGCAGTACTTC. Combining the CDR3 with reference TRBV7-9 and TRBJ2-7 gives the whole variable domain DTGVSQNPRHKITKRGQNVTFRCDPISEHNRLYWYRQTLGQGPEFLTYFQNEAQLEKSRLLSDRFSAERPKGSFSTLEIQRTEQGDSAMYLCASSLASGTGGEQYFGPGTRLTVT.

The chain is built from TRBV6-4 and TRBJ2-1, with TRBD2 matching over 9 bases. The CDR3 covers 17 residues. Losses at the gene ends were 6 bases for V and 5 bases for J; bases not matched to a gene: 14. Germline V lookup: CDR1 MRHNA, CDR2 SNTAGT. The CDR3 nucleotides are TGTGCCAGCAGCGCTAGCCCTAGCGGGGCGACAAACAATGAGCAGTTCTTC. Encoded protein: CASSASPSGATNNEQFF.

The chain's CDR3 is CASSRNGGLGYEQYF. The CDR3 region has the DNA TGTGCCAGCAGCAGAAACGGGGGGCTCGGGTACGAGCAGTACTTC. The V and J genes are TRBV5-6 and TRBJ2-7; perhaps TRBD2 as D (7 bases). V dropped 4 bases and J dropped 4 bases, with 18 bases sitting between them. Germline CDR1 reads SGHDT; CDR2 reads YYEEEE. This CDR3 has 15 residues.

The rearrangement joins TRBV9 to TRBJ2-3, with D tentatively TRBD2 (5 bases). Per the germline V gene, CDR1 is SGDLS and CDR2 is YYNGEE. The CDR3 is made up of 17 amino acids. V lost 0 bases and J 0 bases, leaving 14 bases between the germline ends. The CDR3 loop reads CASSVAAGHSSTDTQYF. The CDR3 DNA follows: TGTGCCAGCAGCGTAGCTGCGGGCCACTCTAGCACAGATACGCAGTATTTT. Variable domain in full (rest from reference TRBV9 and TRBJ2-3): DSGVTQTPKHLITATGQRVTLRCSPRSGDLSVYWYQQSLDQGLQFLIQYYNGEERAKGNILERFSAQQFPDLHSELNLSSLELGDSALYFCASSVAAGHSSTDTQYFGPGTRLTVL.

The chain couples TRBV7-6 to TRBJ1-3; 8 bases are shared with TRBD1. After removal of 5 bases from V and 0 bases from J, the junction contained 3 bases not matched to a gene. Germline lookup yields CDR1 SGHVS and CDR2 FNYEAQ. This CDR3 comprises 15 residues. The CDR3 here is CASSPGTGSGNTIYF. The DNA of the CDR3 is TGTGCCAGCAGCCCTGGGACAGGCTCTGGAAACACCATATATTTT. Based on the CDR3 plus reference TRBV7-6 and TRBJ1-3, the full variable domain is GAGVSQSPRYKVTKRGQDVALRCDPISGHVSLYWYRQALGQGPEFLTYFNYEAQQDKSGLPNDRFSAERPEGSISTLTIQRTEQRDSAMYRCASSPGTGSGNTIYFGEGSWLTVV.

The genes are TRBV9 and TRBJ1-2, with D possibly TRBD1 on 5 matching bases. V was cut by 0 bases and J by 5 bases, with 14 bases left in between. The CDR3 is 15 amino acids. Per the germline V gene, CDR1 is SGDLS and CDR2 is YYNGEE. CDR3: CASSVDPQGEYGYTF. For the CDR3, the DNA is TGTGCCAGCAGCGTAGATCCGCAAGGGGAATATGGCTACACCTTC. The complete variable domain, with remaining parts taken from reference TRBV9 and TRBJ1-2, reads DSGVTQTPKHLITATGQRVTLRCSPRSGDLSVYWYQQSLDQGLQFLIQYYNGEERAKGNILERFSAQQFPDLHSELNLSSLELGDSALYFCASSVDPQGEYGYTFGSGTRLTVV.

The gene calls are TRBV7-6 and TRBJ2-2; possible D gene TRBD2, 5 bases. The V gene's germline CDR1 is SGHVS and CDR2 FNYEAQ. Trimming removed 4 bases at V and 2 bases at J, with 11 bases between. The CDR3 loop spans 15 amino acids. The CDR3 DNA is TGTGCCAGCAGCTCCGGACGGGAAAACACCGGGGAGCTGTTTTTT. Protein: CASSSGRENTGELFF.

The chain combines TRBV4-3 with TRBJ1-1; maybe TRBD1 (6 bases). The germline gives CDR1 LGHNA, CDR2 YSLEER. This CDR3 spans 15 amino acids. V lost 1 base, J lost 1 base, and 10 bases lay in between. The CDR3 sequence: CASSQGTGWNTEAFF. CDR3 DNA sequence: TGCGCCAGCAGCCAAGGTACAGGGTGGAACACTGAAGCTTTCTTT.